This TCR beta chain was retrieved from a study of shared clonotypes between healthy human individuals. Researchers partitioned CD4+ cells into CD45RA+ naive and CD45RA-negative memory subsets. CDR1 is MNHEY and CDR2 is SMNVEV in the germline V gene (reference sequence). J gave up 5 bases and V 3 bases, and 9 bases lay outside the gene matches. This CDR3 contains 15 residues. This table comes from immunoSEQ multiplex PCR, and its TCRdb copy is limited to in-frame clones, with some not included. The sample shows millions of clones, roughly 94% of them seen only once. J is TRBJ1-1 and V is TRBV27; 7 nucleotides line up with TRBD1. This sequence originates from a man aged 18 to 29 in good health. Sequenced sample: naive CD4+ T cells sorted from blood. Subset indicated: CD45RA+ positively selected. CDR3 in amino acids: CASSFFRGMDTEAFF. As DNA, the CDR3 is TGTGCCAGCAGTTTTTTCAGGGGGATGGATACTGAAGCTTTCTTT.